The present T cell receptor (beta chain) was sequenced within a study of radiotherapy plus CTLA-4 blockade in lung cancer. Worth noting for this clone: Its antigen is undetermined.

Whole-study results and caveats: Alongside interferon-beta, early blood T cell clone dynamics were reportedly the best predictor of response. TCR clones from tumors expanded in blood after radiotherapy plus ipilimumab.

Germline assignment: CDR1 SGHAT and CDR2 FQNNGV. The CDR3 has 15 amino acids. V gave up 4 bases and J gave up 3 bases, with 12 bases separating them. TCRdb's table, derived via immunoSEQ multiplex PCR, lists solely in-frame clones and lacks some. The data show about 45,000 clones, roughly 73% seen once. Those with chemo-refractory metastatic non-small-cell lung cancer were treated with focal radiation combined with CTLA-4 blockade using ipilimumab. This material consisted of peripheral blood, taken from a patient treated with radiotherapy plus ipilimumab. The chain uses TRBV11-2 and TRBJ1-4, with D unresolved. The clonotype comes from a human donor with non-small cell lung cancer who had a complete response to radiotherapy plus ipilimumab. As DNA, the CDR3 is TGTGCCAGCAGCTCGCAGGTGTTTTCTAATGAAAAACTGTTTTTT. Its protein is CASSSQVFSNEKLFF.